The clone carrying this T cell receptor (beta chain) was seen a few times. The entry originates in a study of T cells after posttransplantation cyclophosphamide. V lost 4 bases, J lost 8 bases, and 14 bases lay in between. Per the germline V gene, CDR1 is GTSNPN and CDR2 is SVGIG (reference sequence). The CDR3 runs 12 residues. Assay: immunoSEQ multiplex PCR; the TCRdb copy retains only in-frame clones and omits some. The repertoire has around 6,800 clones, none seen only once; the ten largest take around 5%. Cyclophosphamide on days +3 and +4 followed busulfan-fludarabine conditioning and a marrow graft.

This specimen consisted of PBMCs, obtained after an allogeneic stem cell transplant with post-transplant cyclophosphamide. The receptor comes from a male patient aged 30 to 40 who received an allogeneic stem cell transplant from an unrelated donor, was CMV-positive, and had acute and chronic GVHD. Some of the T cells may derive from the graft donor. The chain is built from TRBV30 and TRBJ1-2; unclear D gene. This chain's CDR3 is CAWTLQDLGYTF. The CDR3 region has the DNA TGTGCCTGGACCCTCCAGGATCTGGGCTACACCTTC.